One and the same sample provided the 6 T cell receptor beta chains below, sequenced in a study of blood T cell repertoires in COVID-19. TCRdb's table, derived via immunoSEQ multiplex PCR, lists solely in-frame clones and lacks some. The sample includes about 79,000 clones, 80% to 90% seen only once; the top ten take around 13%. The sample was peripheral blood. These receptors were taken from an older man with active or convalescent COVID-19.

Only one count was recorded for this clone. CDR3 in amino acids: CASSEQGRGEAFF. The CDR3 DNA is TGTGCCAGCAGTGAACAGGGGAGGGGTGAAGCTTTCTTT. The chain is built from TRBV2 and TRBJ1-1; D might be TRBD1 (6 bases). There are 13 residues in the CDR3. The germline V gene has CDR1 SNHLY and CDR2 FYNNEI. Trimming shortened V by 2 bases and J by 7 bases, and 11 bases separated the two germline ends.

The chain recombines TRBV19 with TRBJ2-7; 7 positions match TRBD2. Germline trimming cut 6 bases from V and 4 bases from J; bases unmatched to any gene: 12. The CDR3 runs to 15 residues. Per the germline V gene, CDR1 is LNHDA and CDR2 is SQIVND (reference sequence). The CDR3 sequence is CASSPAREGSYEQYF. CDR3 DNA sequence: TGTGCCAGTAGCCCAGCGAGGGAGGGATCTTACGAGCAGTACTTC.

The chain is built from TRBV10-3 and TRBJ2-1, with 11 positions matching TRBD2. V trimming: 0 bases; J trimming: 9 bases; junction bases outside the gene matches: 7. This CDR3 is 16 amino acids long. The germline CDR1 and CDR2 sequences are ENHRY and SYGVKD. CDR3 sequence reads: CAISESSGRASREQFF. CDR3 in DNA: TGTGCCATCAGTGAGTCTAGCGGGAGGGCCAGTCGTGAGCAGTTCTTC.

The CDR3 sequence is CASSPPGQGFEKLFF. The CDR3, as DNA: TGTGCCAGCAGCCCTCCGGGACAGGGGTTTGAAAAACTGTTTTTT. The rearrangement joins TRBV7-9 to TRBJ1-4; 10 bases match TRBD1. The CDR3 length is 15 residues. V was pared by 5 bases and J by 7 bases, with 7 bases of the junction left unmatched. Germline CDR1 reads SEHNR; CDR2 reads FQNEAQ (reference sequence).

The chain couples TRBV30 to TRBJ1-1; TRBD1 is a possible D gene (5 bases). The CDR3 runs to 16 residues. The V end lost 4 bases, the J end lost 4 bases, and 22 bases lay between the germline ends. The V gene's germline CDR1 is GTSNPN and CDR2 SVGIG (reference sequence). CDR3 in DNA: TGTGCCTGGACCCGGGCCCCGGACGGGGGGACCACTGAAGCTTTCTTT. As protein: CAWTRAPDGGTTEAFF.

This chain uses TRBV6-5 with TRBJ2-7, with 9 nucleotides matching TRBD1. The CDR3 totals 15 residues. V gave up 6 bases and J gave up 2 bases; unmatched junction bases: 8. Germline CDR1 MNHEY, CDR2 SVGAGI. The CDR3 here is CASSQGQGGAYEQYF. CDR3 bases: TGTGCCAGCAGCCAGGGACAGGGAGGCGCCTACGAGCAGTACTTC.